These 29 T cell receptor beta chains were all obtained from the same sample, sequenced in a study of T cell changes during pregnancy in multiple sclerosis. Clones were read by immunoSEQ multiplex PCR, and TCRdb kept only the in-frame ones, dropping some. The table records approximately 21,000 clones, around four fifths of them present only once. The sequenced sample was CD8+ T cells from peripheral blood mononuclear cells, obtained in the first trimester of pregnancy. The source is a female donor in good health, enrolled as a control in a pregnancy study.

The J gene is TRBJ2-7, the V gene TRBV6-1; D gene ambiguous. Germline CDR1 MNHNS, CDR2 SASEGT. The CDR3 has 14 amino acids. Between the trimmed V and J ends, which lost 3 bases and 2 bases, there was a span of 11 bases. CDR3: CASSEWAITYEQYF. The CDR3 region has the DNA TGTGCCAGCAGTGAGTGGGCAATCACCTACGAGCAGTACTTC.

The rearrangement uses TRBV7-2 and TRBJ1-1; perhaps TRBD1 as D (6 bases). Germline V gene lookup returns CDR1 SGHTA and CDR2 FQGNSA. The CDR3 extends over 14 amino acids. The ends were cut back, 1 base at V and 4 bases at J, with 10 bases in the middle. The CDR3 is CASSLGRTATEAFF. CDR3 nucleotide sequence: TGTGCCAGCAGCTTAGGGAGGACAGCCACTGAAGCTTTCTTT.

This sequence joins TRBV19 and TRBJ2-1; TRBD2 matches 9 bases. CDR1 and CDR2 from the germline V gene are LNHDA and SQIVND (reference sequence). The CDR3 covers 14 residues. The V segment lost 4 bases and the J segment 4 bases; nucleotides outside the gene matches: 2. CDR3 amino acids: CASSSLAGYNEQFF. Here the CDR3 DNA reads TGTGCCAGTAGTAGTCTAGCGGGGTACAATGAGCAGTTCTTC.

The chain carries TRBV4-2 and TRBJ1-2, with 7 positions matching TRBD1. The ends lost 4 bases at V and 8 bases at J; junction bases unmatched: 16. The germline V gene has CDR1 LGHNA and CDR2 YNFKEQ. The CDR3 totals 16 residues. This CDR3 reads CASSLLDAQGHQGYTF. The DNA for the CDR3 is TGTGCCAGCAGCCTCCTCGACGCACAGGGGCATCAAGGCTACACCTTC.

This clone was detected only once. The chain employs TRBV9 and TRBJ2-1, with 12 bases that match TRBD1. This CDR3 contains 15 residues. Germline CDR1 reads SGDLS; CDR2 reads YYNGEE. J was trimmed by 5 bases and V by 4 bases; bases with no gene match: 4. The CDR3 DNA is TGTGCCAGCAGCATGGGACAGGGGGCCCACAATGAGCAGTTCTTC. Protein product: CASSMGQGAHNEQFF.

V and J are TRBV28 and TRBJ2-5; 8 bases align to TRBD2. This CDR3 comprises 17 residues. Trimming took 2 bases from V and 5 from J; bases not matched to a gene: 13. Germline-derived CDR1 and CDR2 are MDHEN and SYDVKM. The CDR3 loop is CASSLPGAGATAETQYF. The CDR3, as DNA: TGTGCCAGCAGTTTACCTGGAGCGGGAGCAACCGCGGAGACCCAGTACTTC.

The chain couples TRBV19 to TRBJ2-7, with TRBD1 identical over 8 bases. CDR3 length: 14 amino acids. Trimming took 3 bases from V and 2 from J; bases not matched to a gene: 3. Germline V gene data show CDR1 as LNHDA and CDR2 as SQIVND (reference sequence). Here the CDR3 reads CASSIGTGPYEQYF. The CDR3, as DNA: TGTGCCAGTAGTATTGGGACAGGCCCCTACGAGCAGTACTTC.

This chain connects TRBV5-1 to TRBJ1-2; no clear D gene. This CDR3 contains 13 residues. The V gene's germline CDR1 is SGHRS and CDR2 YFSETQ. Trimming cost V 1 base and J 4 bases, with 8 bases left between them. In DNA, the CDR3 is TGCGCCAGCAGCTTGTCCTCGGTCTATGGCTACACCTTC. This encodes CASSLSSVYGYTF.

This sequence joins TRBV29-1 and TRBJ2-7; 7 bases align to TRBD1. Germline trimming cut 6 bases from V and 1 base from J; bases unmatched to any gene: 6. The CDR3 is 13 residues long. Germline values: CDR1 SQVTM, CDR2 ANQGSEA. The CDR3 coding sequence is TGCAGCGTGGCAGGGGGTACTTCCTACGAGCAGTACTTC. Its translation is CSVAGGTSYEQYF.

This clone was observed a handful of times. The chain couples TRBV7-9 to TRBJ1-2, with unresolved D. Germline CDR1 and CDR2: SEHNR and FQNEAQ (reference sequence). V was clipped by 1 base and J by 8 bases, with 17 bases between them. This CDR3 has 15 residues. CDR3 loop: CASSLDSWSVSGYTF. CDR3 DNA sequence: TGTGCCAGCAGCTTAGATTCGTGGAGCGTCTCGGGCTACACCTTC.

The V and J genes are TRBV9 and TRBJ2-1, with 7 bases identical to TRBD2. The trim removed 0 bases at V and 5 bases at J, leaving 8 bases unmatched. CDR1 and CDR2 (germline): SGDLS, YYNGEE. The CDR3 is made up of 16 amino acids. The CDR3 sequence is CASSVVMRGTHNEQFF. The CDR3, as DNA: TGTGCCAGCAGCGTAGTTATGCGGGGGACCCACAATGAGCAGTTCTTC.

The chain employs TRBV27 and TRBJ1-4, with 8 bases lining up with TRBD1. CDR3 size: 17 residues. Germline V CDR1 and CDR2: MNHEY, SMNVEV (reference sequence). Trimming at V came to 6 bases and at J to 8 bases, leaving 17 bases not matched to a gene. CDR3 sequence: CASSRFGHQGAWEKLFF. CDR3 DNA sequence: TGTGCCAGCAGCCGATTTGGGCACCAGGGGGCGTGGGAAAAACTGTTTTTT.

This sequence joins TRBV6-4 and TRBJ2-3; no definite D call. V lost 2 bases and J 3 bases, leaving 6 bases between the germline ends. From germline, CDR1 is MRHNA and CDR2 SNTAGT. This CDR3 spans 13 amino acids. The CDR3 coding sequence is TGTGCCAGCAGTGACAAGGAGACAGATACGCAGTATTTT. Amino acids: CASSDKETDTQYF.

This clone was picked up a small number of times. The chain couples TRBV28 to TRBJ2-6, with D uncertain. V lost 6 bases and J 1 base, leaving 4 bases between the germline ends. This CDR3 has 13 residues. From germline, CDR1 is MDHEN and CDR2 SYDVKM. The chain's CDR3 is CASSPSGANVLTF. In DNA form, the CDR3 reads TGTGCCAGCAGCCCGTCTGGGGCCAACGTCCTGACTTTC.

The V call is TRBV11-2, the J call TRBJ1-2; D not resolved. Germline V lookup: CDR1 SGHAT, CDR2 FQNNGV. CDR3 length: 15 amino acids. With 2 bases removed from V and 8 bases from J, the gap between germline ends came to 18 bases. The CDR3 sequence is CASSLQVSAGKGYTF. CDR3 nucleotides: TGTGCCAGCAGCTTACAGGTTTCGGCAGGAAAGGGCTACACCTTC.

The CDR3 protein is CASSQNRLAGETQYF. The CDR3, as DNA: TGTGCCAGCAGCCAAAACCGACTCGCCGGAGAGACCCAGTACTTC. The V call is TRBV5-4, the J call TRBJ2-5; D unresolved. This CDR3 comprises 15 residues. The V end lost 4 bases, the J end lost 4 bases, and 17 bases lay between the germline ends. CDR1 is SGHNT, CDR2 YYREEE, per germline (reference sequence). The full variable domain, in which reference TRBV5-4 and TRBJ2-5 provide the parts outside the CDR3, is ETGVTQSPTHLIKTRGQQVTLRCSSQSGHNTVSWYQQALGQGPQFIFQYYREEENGRGNFPPRFSGLQFPNYSSELNVNALELDDSALYLCASSQNRLAGETQYFGPGTRLLVL.

This clone is a singleton in its sample. The chain has TRBV6-6 and TRBJ2-1, with 12 bases identical to TRBD2. After removal of 4 bases from V and 8 bases from J, the junction contained 3 bases not matched to a gene. The V gene's germline CDR1 is MNHNY and CDR2 SVGAGI (reference sequence). This CDR3 has 14 amino acids. The CDR3: CASSWGLAGYEQFF. The CDR3 DNA is TGTGCCAGCAGTTGGGGACTAGCGGGCTATGAGCAGTTCTTC.

This chain joins TRBV28 and TRBJ2-5; 8 bases match TRBD2. This CDR3 has 14 residues. Per the germline V gene, CDR1 is MDHEN and CDR2 is SYDVKM. The trim removed 6 bases at V and 1 base at J, leaving 4 bases unmatched. The CDR3 DNA follows: TGTGCCAGCAGCGTAGCGGGAACCCAAGAGACCCAGTACTTC. Translating gives CASSVAGTQETQYF.

The V call is TRBV27, the J call TRBJ1-2; 10 nucleotides line up with TRBD1. With V trimmed by 8 bases and J by 4 bases, 13 bases remained unmatched. The CDR3 is 16 residues long. The V gene's germline CDR1 is MNHEY and CDR2 SMNVEV (reference sequence). For the CDR3, the DNA is TGTGCCAGCGCCCTCTCCGGGACAGGGGTCGCCTATGGCTACACCTTC. Amino acid sequence: CASALSGTGVAYGYTF.

The genes are TRBV6-4 and TRBJ2-3, with 13 nucleotides matching TRBD2. CDR1 and CDR2 (germline): MRHNA, SNTAGT. The CDR3 contains 15 residues. J lost 1 base, V lost 10 bases, and 5 bases had no gene match. The CDR3 here is CATSGTSGGTDTQYF. In DNA, the CDR3 is TGTGCCACTTCCGGGACTAGCGGGGGCACAGATACGCAGTATTTT.

The chain uses TRBV27 and TRBJ2-7, with D perhaps matching TRBD2 (5 bases). Trimming left V 2 bases short and J 1 base short, with 12 bases between. The CDR3 totals 15 residues. CDR1 is MNHEY and CDR2 is SMNVEV in the germline V gene (reference sequence). The CDR3 DNA sequence: TGTGCCAGCAGTTTACAGCGGACCGATTCCTACGAGCAGTACTTC. This translates into CASSLQRTDSYEQYF.

The chain employs TRBV7-9 and TRBJ1-2, with D unresolved. V lost 5 bases, J lost 9 bases, and 19 bases lay in between. CDR3 length: 14 amino acids. Germline values: CDR1 SEHNR, CDR2 FQNEAQ (reference sequence). CDR3 sequence (DNA): TGTGCCAGCAGCCCTCCCGGTGCCCCGGGAAGCTACACCTTC. This translates into CASSPPGAPGSYTF.

A single count supports this clone. The chain couples TRBV7-9 to TRBJ1-4; 9 bases fit TRBD1. The germline gives CDR1 SEHNR, CDR2 FQNEAQ (reference sequence). This CDR3 region has 18 residues. The V and J ends lost 5 bases and 4 bases, in that order; junction bases with no gene match: 14. In DNA form, the CDR3 reads TGTGCCAGCAGCCCAGACGGGACAGGGTACTGGCTTAATGAAAAACTGTTTTTT. Translating gives CASSPDGTGYWLNEKLFF.

V is TRBV12-5 and J is TRBJ2-3; perhaps TRBD1 as D (5 bases). The CDR3 loop spans 14 amino acids. The V gene's germline CDR1 is LGHNT and CDR2 FRNRAP. Trimming took off 4 bases at V and 1 base at J, with 9 bases between the two ends. The CDR3 region is CASGSPTGTDTQYF. CDR3 in DNA: TGTGCTAGTGGTTCCCCGACAGGCACAGATACGCAGTATTTT.

This clone occurred a few times. V usage is TRBV11-2 and J usage is TRBJ1-1; TRBD1 might be the D (5 bases). From germline, CDR1 is SGHAT and CDR2 FQNNGV. Trimming shortened V by 5 bases and J by 1 base, and 14 bases separated the two germline ends. This CDR3 spans 15 amino acids. In DNA, the CDR3 is TGTGCCAGCAGCCCATCAATCGGGGGGAACACTGAAGCTTTCTTT. Translated, it gives CASSPSIGGNTEAFF.

This chain links TRBV19 with TRBJ2-7; D not certain. V lost 3 bases and J 6 bases, leaving 9 bases between the germline ends. The germline CDR1 and CDR2 sequences are LNHDA and SQIVND (reference sequence). This CDR3 is built from 12 residues. CDR3 in DNA: TGTGCCAGTAGTATTTGGTCAGGCGAGCAGTACTTC. This encodes CASSIWSGEQYF. Full variable domain (rest looked up from reference TRBV19 and TRBJ2-7): DGGITQSPKYLFRKEGQNVTLSCEQNLNHDAMYWYRQDPGQGLRLIYYSQIVNDFQKGDIAEGYSVSREKKESFPLTVTSAQKNPTAFYLCASSIWSGEQYFGPGTRLTVT.

The V call is TRBV6-1, the J call TRBJ1-1, with D possibly matching TRBD1 (6 bases). The CDR3 is made up of 13 amino acids. The V end lost 4 bases, the J end lost 0 bases, and 6 bases lay between the germline ends. The germline V gene has CDR1 MNHNS and CDR2 SASEGT. The CDR3 loop reads CASSGDMNTEAFF. The CDR3 nucleotides are TGTGCCAGCAGTGGGGACATGAACACTGAAGCTTTCTTT.

The chain carries TRBV7-6 and TRBJ1-4; 10 nucleotides align to TRBD1. This CDR3 has 17 amino acids. The V segment lost 5 bases and the J segment 3 bases; nucleotides outside the gene matches: 9. Germline lookup yields CDR1 SGHVS and CDR2 FNYEAQ. CDR3 sequence reads: CASSPTGGRLANEKLFF. The CDR3 DNA reads as TGTGCCAGCAGCCCGACAGGGGGCAGGCTAGCTAATGAAAAACTGTTTTTT.

The chain has TRBV6-1 and TRBJ1-3, with 7 bases identical to TRBD1. CDR1 and CDR2 from the germline V gene are MNHNS and SASEGT. This CDR3 is built from 15 residues. V lost 7 bases and J lost 4; bases outside the gene matches: 10. The CDR3 DNA sequence: TGTGCCAGCACCCCGACAGGGCTACCAGGAAACACCATATATTTT. This translates into CASTPTGLPGNTIYF.